This T cell receptor (beta chain) was sequenced during a study of blood T cell repertoires in COVID-19. Study-wide background: Some COVID-19 samples were acute and others convalescent; all came from the United States, Italy and Spain. The analysed material was cDNA or gDNA that came from T cells, B-cell-depleted T cells, or PBMCs.

Per germline, CDR1 SGHNT and CDR2 YYREEE (reference sequence). CDR3 length equals 12 residues. V gave up 2 bases and J gave up 5 bases, with 7 bases separating them. Study processing details: Estimated nucleated cell counts came from reference gene primer amplification. TCRdb's table, derived via immunoSEQ multiplex PCR, lists solely in-frame clones and lacks some. That table furnishes V, J and clone size, whereas the DNA furnished D and trimming. The table lists under 350,000 clones, about 86% of them singletons, with 3.6% in the top ten. This clonotype originated in a man between 18 and 29 years old with active or convalescent COVID-19. Sequencing was carried out using peripheral blood. The gene calls are TRBV5-4 and TRBJ1-2; TRBD1 might be the D (5 bases). CDR3 in DNA: TGTGCCAGCAGCTTTGCAGGGTATGGCTACACCTTC. Its protein product is CASSFAGYGYTF.